This T cell receptor (beta chain) was captured by sequencing in a study of CD8 T cells in ankylosing spondylitis (dated by TCRdb to the late 2010s). With respect to the entire study: The study set out to find disease-linked TCR variants by profiling T cell receptor beta repertoires in ankylosing spondylitis patients and healthy donors. In total, the full study cohort was made up of nearly 110 healthy donors and about two dozen ankylosing spondylitis patients. Peripheral blood was sampled, and synovial fluid was additionally collected from ankylosing spondylitis patients. Findings and caveats that apply to the study as a whole: Blood from ankylosing spondylitis patients appeared to be characterized by a TCR beta motif composed of eight highly homologous amino acid variants. Some motif variants were previously reported in synovial fluid and blood of reactive arthritis patients, suggesting common disease-initiation mechanisms. The disease-linked clones showed a CD8+ phenotype and occurred at relatively low frequencies in peripheral blood. The disease-linked clones were reported as significantly enriched in matched synovial fluid samples from ankylosing spondylitis patients.

Trimming accounts for 7 bases at V and 5 bases at J, while the number of junction bases matched to no gene is 7. From a lookup of the germline V gene, CDR1 and CDR2 are ENHRY and SYGVKD. The CDR3 contains 14 residues, cysteine and phenylalanine counted. The DNA shown is the 42-base CDR3, in frame from base 1. The listed sequencing device is Illumina HiSeq 2500. Quantitative 5'-RACE with molecular barcodes was the method used to prepare the TCR beta libraries. Per the authors' processing: To identify disease-linked TCR variants, a new computational method was used, one built on a probabilistic model of VDJ rearrangement. Starting from the raw public reads, TCRdb applied fastp trimming at Q25, assembled clones with MiXCR and retained in-frame beta chains. All rows with the same CDR3 protein become a single entry with the most common DNA and genes. The V and J calls follow TCRdb's processing rather than the paper's. The sample table lists over 700,000 distinct CDR3 sequences, over 15% of them with a count of one. Of the sample, under 20% falls within the top ten clones.

This clonotype was counted many times. This clone's antigen is unknown. Base qualities are not at hand, and no much larger clone is one base apart. The sample was blood, either unsorted or a sorted T cell fraction (not recorded which). The origin of this receptor is a male donor with ankylosing spondylitis. The chain is made from TRBV10-3 and TRBJ2-1, and 8 bases in between align with TRBD1. The sequenced DNA is TGTGCCATCATGAAGGACAGGGATAACAATGAGCAGTTCTTC. The resulting protein is CAIMKDRDNNEQFF.